These 20 T cell receptor beta chains were all obtained from the same sample, sequenced in a study of cytomegalovirus exposure and HLA in healthy donors. In the PCR, 60 Vbeta and 13 Jbeta primers were used. Data came from immunoSEQ multiplex PCR; TCRdb stores just in-frame clones and leaves some out. The repertoire consists of 150,000 to 200,000 clones, with roughly 81% occurring once and the leading ten covering roughly 2.2%. Sample: PBMCs. These receptors all stem from a man aged 18 to 30 in good health and CMV-seropositive.

The rearrangement links TRBV7-3 to TRBJ1-6; D may be TRBD1 (5 bases). In germline, CDR1 is SGHTA, CDR2 FQGTGA. The germline V and J ends were trimmed by 2 bases and 6 bases, with 14 bases remaining between them. The CDR3 spans 16 residues. CDR3 DNA: TGTGCCAGCAGCTTAGAGGTTGGGGGAGGTAATTCACCCCTCCACTTT. Its protein is CASSLEVGGGNSPLHF.

This clone was seen just once. One junction end disagrees with the germline gene, perhaps due to a read error. This chain connects TRBV14 to TRBJ1-1; tentative D call: TRBD1 (6 bases). Germline CDR1 reads SGHDN; CDR2 reads FVKESK. The CDR3 spans 13 residues. This chain's CDR3 is CAGSQSLGGLAFF. For the CDR3, the DNA is TGTGCCGGCAGCCAATCACTCGGGGGGCTCGCTTTCTTT.

This sequence joins TRBV6-5 and TRBJ1-6; the D gene is possibly TRBD1 (5 bases). The V gene's germline CDR1 is MNHEY and CDR2 SVGAGI. This CDR3 comprises 15 residues. V was shortened by 0 bases and J by 10 bases, with 13 bases between the two germline ends. The CDR3 sequence is CASSYSGLVESPLHF. The CDR3 bases are TGTGCCAGCAGTTACTCGGGACTCGTAGAGTCACCCCTCCACTTT.

This clone was detected a few times. V gene TRBV9 combines with J gene TRBJ2-7; weak D call: TRBD2 (6 bases). The CDR3 has 14 residues. The germline gives CDR1 SGDLS, CDR2 YYNGEE. Trimming removed 4 bases at V and 2 bases at J, with 13 bases between. DNA for the CDR3: TGTGCCAGCAGCACCGCGGACTATCCCTACGAGCAGTACTTC. It encodes CASSTADYPYEQYF.

V and J are TRBV9 and TRBJ2-7; the D gene is possibly TRBD1 (5 bases). Germline assignment: CDR1 SGDLS and CDR2 YYNGEE. The V and J ends lost 0 bases and 5 bases respectively, with 12 bases between them. The CDR3 has 14 residues. CDR3 residues: CASSVGQIPNEQYF. The CDR3 coding sequence is TGTGCCAGCAGCGTAGGACAGATTCCTAACGAGCAGTACTTC.

V and J are TRBV4-3 and TRBJ2-6; D gene uncertain. Germline V CDR1 and CDR2: LGHNA, YSLEER. The CDR3 consists of 15 residues. Trimming stripped 4 bases from V and 0 bases from J, with 7 bases between. Here the CDR3 reads CASSPLSSGANVLTF. CDR3 nucleotides: TGCGCCAGCAGCCCCCTGAGCTCTGGGGCCAACGTCCTGACTTTC.

For the CDR3, the DNA is TGTGCCATCAGTCCAGGACAGGGGGATGAAGCTTTCTTT. Translation gives CAISPGQGDEAFF. This chain connects TRBV10-3 to TRBJ1-1; 10 bases are shared with TRBD1. This CDR3 comprises 13 residues. V lost 5 bases to trimming and J lost 7 bases; unmatched junction nucleotides: 4. Germline-derived CDR1 and CDR2 are ENHRY and SYGVKD.

The chain couples TRBV11-2 to TRBJ2-2; TRBD1 matches at 7 bases. The CDR3 sequence is 15 residues long. Losses at the gene ends were 5 bases for V and 1 base for J; bases not matched to a gene: 4. Germline CDR1 is SGHAT and CDR2 is FQNNGV. As DNA, the CDR3 is TGTGCCAGCAGCAAAACAGGGGTGAACACCGGGGAGCTGTTTTTT. Translating gives CASSKTGVNTGELFF.

The rearrangement joins TRBV5-4 to TRBJ2-1, with TRBD2 matching 10 bases. The CDR3 loop spans 16 amino acids. With V trimmed by 0 bases and J by 7 bases, 7 bases remained unmatched. Germline loops: CDR1 SGHNT, CDR2 YYREEE (reference sequence). CDR3 bases: TGTGCCAGCAGCTTGGCGCTGAGCGGGGGGGCTAATGAGCAGTTCTTC. This gives the protein CASSLALSGGANEQFF.

V is TRBV15 and J is TRBJ2-7, with TRBD1 identical over 9 bases. This CDR3 is 14 amino acids long. Germline loops: CDR1 LNHNV, CDR2 YYDKDF (reference sequence). The V segment lost 3 bases and the J segment 5 bases; nucleotides outside the gene matches: 5. The CDR3 nucleotides are TGTGCCACCAGCAGCTGGGACAGGGCCCACGAGCAGTACTTC. Protein product: CATSSWDRAHEQYF.

Comments on this clone: At one end, the junction sequence differs from germline, possibly due to a read error. The chain is built from TRBV4-1 and TRBJ2-6; the match to TRBD2 covers 12 bases. Looked up from germline, CDR1 is MGHRA and CDR2 is YSYEKL. This CDR3 has 19 residues. For the CDR3, the DNA is TGCGCCAGCAGCCTAATACTAGCGGGGGGCCGCTCTGGGGCCAACGGCCTGACTTTC. Protein: CASSLILAGGRSGANGLTF.

This sequence joins TRBV6-5 and TRBJ2-7, with D perhaps matching TRBD2 (5 bases). The germline CDR1 and CDR2 sequences are MNHEY and SVGAGI. CDR3 length: 14 amino acids. With 2 bases removed from V and 1 base from J, the gap between germline ends came to 9 bases. DNA for the CDR3: TGTGCCAGCAGTTACGTGCGGGCATCCTACGAGCAGTACTTC. This translates into CASSYVRASYEQYF.

As to this clone: The same CDR3 can be traced to other DNA sequences in this sample. The chain links TRBV4-3 to TRBJ2-2, with D uncertain. V gave up 1 base and J gave up 4 bases, with 7 bases separating them. From germline, CDR1 is LGHNA and CDR2 YSLEER. The CDR3 sequence is 14 residues long. CDR3 amino acids: CASSQGPVTGELFF. The CDR3 DNA follows: TGCGCCAGCAGCCAAGGTCCCGTCACCGGGGAGCTGTTTTTT.

The V gene is TRBV11-3, the J gene TRBJ1-1, with 8 bases fitting TRBD1. Unmatched junction bases numbered 5, after V lost 4 bases and J lost 7 bases. The germline gives CDR1 SGHNT, CDR2 YENEEA. The CDR3 spans 13 residues. The CDR3 DNA reads TGTGCCAGCAGCTATGGACAGGGCGTTGAAGCTTTCTTT. As protein: CASSYGQGVEAFF.

The V gene is TRBV11-3, the J gene TRBJ1-1, with D perhaps matching TRBD1 (6 bases). Germline CDR1 is SGHNT and CDR2 is YENEEA. CDR3 length: 14 amino acids. Trimming took 5 bases from V and 3 from J, leaving 13 bases between them. Written as DNA, the CDR3 is TGTGCCAGCAGCCCTCGGGGGGGCTACACTGAAGCTTTCTTT. Translation: CASSPRGGYTEAFF.

The V call is TRBV4-3, the J call TRBJ2-1, with D possibly being TRBD2 (5 bases). V lost 2 bases, J lost 2 bases, and 10 bases lay in between. The CDR3 has 15 amino acids. Germline lookup yields CDR1 LGHNA and CDR2 YSLEER. The CDR3 DNA is TGCGCCAGCAGCCAATCTCGAGCGGCCTACAATGAGCAGTTCTTC. Its protein is CASSQSRAAYNEQFF.

This chain joins TRBV7-3 and TRBJ2-1; D is uncertain. The V and J ends lost 4 bases and 3 bases respectively, with 16 bases between them. This CDR3 contains 16 residues. Germline loops: CDR1 SGHTA, CDR2 FQGTGA. The CDR3 coding sequence is TGTGCCAGCAGCTCTTTTGTGGGCAGTAACTACAATGAGCAGTTCTTC. Amino acid sequence: CASSSFVGSNYNEQFF. Full variable domain (missing parts from reference TRBV7-3 and TRBJ2-1): GAGVSQTPSNKVTEKGKYVELRCDPISGHTALYWYRQSLGQGPEFLIYFQGTGAADDSGLPNDRFFAVRPEGSVSTLKIQRTERGDSAVYLCASSSFVGSNYNEQFFGPGTRLTVL.

J is TRBJ2-7 and V is TRBV13; weak D call: TRBD1 (5 bases). Germline lookup yields CDR1 PRHDT and CDR2 FYEKMQ (reference sequence). CDR3 length: 14 amino acids. V was pared by 5 bases and J by 5 bases, with 16 bases between. This CDR3 reads CASSPGHRGDEQYF. Written as DNA, the CDR3 is TGTGCCAGCAGCCCAGGACACCGTGGGGACGAGCAGTACTTC.

The rearrangement links TRBV5-5 to TRBJ1-2; unclear D gene. CDR3 size: 14 residues. Germline V lookup: CDR1 SGHKS, CDR2 YYEKEE (reference sequence). Trimming took off 0 bases at V and 4 bases at J, with 10 bases between the two ends. In DNA, the CDR3 is TGTGCCAGCAGCTTGGGAGAGGGCTCCTATGGCTACACCTTC. Its protein product is CASSLGEGSYGYTF.

The chain uses TRBV21-1 and TRBJ1-5; the table calls TRBD1, which could not be checked here. TRBV21-1 counts as a pseudogene. The CDR3 loop spans 13 amino acids. CDR3 DNA: TGTGCCAGCATCCCCAAACGAGCGGACAGTGATCATTTT. The encoded protein is CASIPKRADSDHF.